The next 9 T cell receptor beta chains were all read from a single sample in a study of shared clonotypes between healthy human individuals. Assay used: immunoSEQ multiplex PCR; TCRdb lists only in-frame clones, some missing. Among a few million clones, around 92% were seen once, and the ten largest hold around 0.35%. Sequencing input: naive CD4+ T cells from PBMCs. Subset indicated: CD45RA+ positively selected. Receptors were obtained from a man in his late teens or twenties in good health. Some clones in this sample may be carry-over from other donors' samples.

This clone has only one observation. The chain is built from TRBV7-9 and TRBJ2-1, with TRBD1 matching over 7 bases. Germline V gives CDR1 SEHNR, CDR2 FQNEAQ (reference sequence). The V segment lost 4 bases and the J segment 3 bases; nucleotides outside the gene matches: 3. The CDR3 runs to 14 residues. CDR3 sequence: CASSSDRVYNEQFF. Here the CDR3 DNA reads TGTGCCAGCAGCTCCGACAGGGTCTACAATGAGCAGTTCTTC.

This clone has a single count. CDR3 sequence: CASSLALNPRTAPDTQYF. The CDR3 DNA reads TGCGCCAGCAGCTTGGCCTTAAATCCACGGACTGCCCCAGATACGCAGTATTTT. This rearrangement joins TRBV5-1 to TRBJ2-3; D is perhaps TRBD2 (5 bases). This CDR3 is 18 amino acids long. Between the trimmed V and J ends, which lost 0 bases and 4 bases, there was a span of 21 bases. The germline V gene has CDR1 SGHRS and CDR2 YFSETQ.

This chain joins TRBV6-6 and TRBJ2-7; TRBD2 matches 10 bases. Unmatched junction bases numbered 11, after V lost 7 bases and J lost 2 bases. Germline V lookup: CDR1 MNHNY, CDR2 SVGAGI (reference sequence). The length of the CDR3 is 16 residues. The CDR3 region is CASTDPPSGSPYEQYF. CDR3 sequence (DNA): TGTGCCAGCACCGATCCACCTAGCGGGAGCCCCTACGAGCAGTACTTC.

On this clone itself: The same CDR3 can be traced to other DNA sequences in this sample. The chain recombines TRBV5-4 with TRBJ1-5, with TRBD1 as a possible D gene (5 bases). Trimming left V 4 bases short and J 4 bases short, with 9 bases between. Germline CDR1 is SGHNT and CDR2 is YYREEE (reference sequence). This CDR3 contains 13 residues. The CDR3 is CASSTDRNQPQHF. DNA of the CDR3: TGTGCCAGCAGCACTGACAGAAATCAGCCCCAGCATTTT.

This clone was found once. J is TRBJ1-1 and V is TRBV6-1, with a possible D match to TRBD1 (6 bases). The germline V gene has CDR1 MNHNS and CDR2 SASEGT. The CDR3 has 14 residues. V lost 4 bases and J 4 bases, leaving 13 bases between the germline ends. CDR3: CASSGPATGTEAFF. The DNA of the CDR3 is TGTGCCAGCAGTGGCCCGGCGACAGGCACTGAAGCTTTCTTT.

The chain joins TRBV5-6 to TRBJ2-1, with 11 bases fitting TRBD2. Unmatched junction bases numbered 6, after V lost 4 bases and J lost 0 bases. The CDR3 spans 17 residues. Germline assignment: CDR1 SGHDT and CDR2 YYEEEE. The CDR3 nucleotides read TGTGCCAGCAGCCTTGCTAGCGGGAGGAGCTCCTACAATGAGCAGTTCTTC. This sequence encodes CASSLASGRSSYNEQFF.

The gene calls are TRBV29-1 and TRBJ2-5, with unresolved D. The CDR3 spans 10 residues. The V gene's germline CDR1 is SQVTM and CDR2 ANQGSEA. V was cut by 6 bases and J by 5 bases, with 7 bases left in between. CDR3 nucleotide sequence: TGCAGCGTCAATGGGGAGACCCAGTACTTC. It translates to CSVNGETQYF. Full variable domain (missing parts from reference TRBV29-1 and TRBJ2-5): SAVISQKPSRDICQRGTSLTIQCQVDSQVTMMFWYRQQPGQSLTLIATANQGSEATYESGFVIDKFPISRPNLTFSTLTVSNMSPEDSSIYLCSVNGETQYFGPGTRLLVL.

The genes are TRBV2 and TRBJ2-6, with TRBD1 matching 8 bases. The V gene's germline CDR1 is SNHLY and CDR2 FYNNEI. Unmatched junction bases numbered 19, after V lost 7 bases and J lost 2 bases. The length of the CDR3 is 20 residues. The CDR3 DNA reads TGTGCCAGCAACACCATGACAGGGGCCGCCCTCTCTGCTGGGGCCAACGTCCTGACTTTC. Amino acid sequence: CASNTMTGAALSAGANVLTF. The complete variable domain, with remaining parts taken from reference TRBV2 and TRBJ2-6, reads EPEVTQTPSHQVTQMGQEVILRCVPISNHLYFYWYRQILGQKVEFLVSFYNNEISEKSEIFDDQFSVERPDGSNFTLKIRSTKLEDSAMYFCASNTMTGAALSAGANVLTFGAGSRLTVL.

This chain uses TRBV6-1 with TRBJ2-2; D is undetermined. Germline lookup yields CDR1 MNHNS and CDR2 SASEGT. This CDR3 spans 14 amino acids. V was shortened by 5 bases and J by 3 bases, with 10 bases between the two germline ends. CDR3 in amino acids: CASSPQAYTGELFF. The CDR3 coding sequence is TGTGCCAGCAGTCCGCAGGCTTACACCGGGGAGCTGTTTTTT.